This paragraph covers one T cell receptor beta chain sequence. Its target antigen remains unknown. No base-level quality is on record; no much larger clone is a single base apart. This specimen comes from a study of cytomegalovirus exposure and HLA in healthy donors (dated by TCRdb to the late 2010s). Broadly, across the study: An earlier analysis of 587 of the donors reported 276 Gb of sequence data and 117 million unique TCR beta sequences obtained from around 170 million T cells. Along with the roughly 700-subject first cohort, a separate validation cohort of over a hundred different subjects was used. The study combined high-throughput TCR immunosequencing, statistical association of individual TCRs with disease status, and machine learning to predict cytomegalovirus infection status. Class I and class II HLA loci were covered by the typing at four-digit resolution. An earlier analysis of around 540 of the donors applied high-throughput TCR beta sequencing to assess whether each TCR beta V gene segment acted as functional or pseudogenic. Approximately 300 gigabases of sequencing data and roughly 80 million unique TCR sequences made up an early release that covered around 640 HLA-typed donors. In a later genetic analysis, genome-wide SNP genotypes for about 55% of the roughly 700 donors were used, and that subset was treated as a discovery cohort. Among some 410 genotyped donors of the cohort, an average of approximately 230,000 unique TCR beta nucleotide sequences were sequenced per donor, roughly 20% of them non-productive. All discovery cohort repertoires had been generated on a single sequencing platform. In a later analysis, previously published TCR beta repertoires from 550 to 700 donors were re-analyzed and high-resolution HLA genotyping was added so that TCR occurrence patterns could be studied. Rather than drawing on any new phenotypic data, the later analysis identified candidate immune exposures from TCR beta sequences and the way those sequences occurred across donors. Typing coverage varied by locus: roughly 629-640 donors for A, B, C, DRB1 and DQB1; more than 500 for DQA1; approximately 570 for DPA1; fewer than 480 for DPB1. The study aimed to test whether cataloging public T cell receptors could reveal signatures of past pathogen exposure. The T cell repertoires of under 750 subjects were profiled by immunosequencing and related to cytomegalovirus serostatus. Of the approximately 400 genotyped donors, over 65% fell in the genetic ancestry cluster associated with self-reported Caucasian donors. Four to six DR-DQ haplotypes were handled as single units for association and clustering, since linkage in the cohort was strong. Donor age, sex, ethnicity and CMV serostatus were compiled alongside the repertoire data. General study outcomes and caveats: At a false discovery rate of 0.05, a later analysis linked 16,951 TCR beta sequences to specific HLA alleles. A later genetic analysis associated a missense DCLRE1C variant with V-gene and J-gene trimming of TCR beta chains, and an independent cohort replicated the association. Most TCR sequences were seen in very few donors, while some public TCRs were found in many individuals. Correlated functional status among segregating V segments might be attributable to linkage disequilibrium, but an unknown experimental factor could not be ruled out. This cohort had only TCR beta chains sequenced, and the lack of alpha or paired-chain data limited which features could be detected. A further reported finding was that TCR beta sequences accurately predicted the HLA-A and HLA-B alleles for most subjects in the first cohort. The classifier was reported to diagnose cytomegalovirus status with high specificity and sensitivity in both the original cohort and the validation cohort. In a later analysis, HLA-associated TCR beta chains showed more clonal expansion and lower generation probabilities than non-associated chains that were equally common. In an earlier analysis of around 600 of the donors, most TCR beta V segments were observed in productive rearrangements about 87% or about 30% of the time, broadly matching IMGT annotations. When HLA alleles, especially DR and DQ, strongly co-occurred, TCR associations were difficult to assign to individual alleles. A group of highly shared sequence variants was considered likely to be a technical artifact of the sequencing pipeline. About 17 rarely observed V segments, including chromosome 9 orphons, were excluded from the earlier analysis of 550 to 700 of the donors because counts were too low. Several of the top co-occurrence clusters appeared to be linked to parvovirus B19, influenza, CMV and Epstein-Barr virus, according to a later analysis. The presence/absence analyses assumed that sequencing depth was roughly uniform across donors, and that assumption may not be true. Most CMV-associated TCR beta chains appeared to be HLA-restricted in a later analysis, and the HLA associations seemed to be driven largely by CMV exposure. According to the authors, the approach could potentially be generalized to other disease states and immunological phenotypes. A later genetic analysis reported fewer N-insertions in productive TCRs among donors in an Asian-associated ancestry cluster than the roughly 650-donor mean. A few of the identified cytomegalovirus-associated TCR beta chains were confirmed in vitro to be specific for cytomegalovirus antigens. HLA typing was unavailable for some donors at each locus, so association tests used only the typed subset. For the cohort, immune exposure information was limited to CMV serostatus. In a later analysis, the rate of TCR association differed among HLA loci, with DRB1 alleles having the most associated TCRs and HLA-C alleles having the fewest. The study gave a list of about 170 TCR beta chains associated with cytomegalovirus. The 87-base-pair reads could not distinguish some IMGT-functional V segments, including TRBV6-2 and TRBV6-3, so those segments were excluded.

The cohort consisted of 650 to 700 healthy bone marrow donors. At the time of sampling, all cohort members were nominally healthy, though unrecorded immune exposures were likely present. The donor was CMV seronegative and belonged to the group of over 300 seronegative cohort members. Each donor provided a peripheral blood sample, and peripheral blood mononuclear cells were used for TCR beta sequencing. Genomic DNA was extracted from the blood cell samples with the Qiagen DNeasy Blood Extraction Kit. Library generation was performed with the immunoSEQ multiplex PCR assay. For the multiplex PCR, a mixture combining 60 forward primers for TCR Vbeta segments and 13 reverse primers for TCR Jbeta segments was used. The CDR3 region of rearranged TCR beta genes was amplified from genomic DNA with a multiplex PCR assay. Amplified TCR beta libraries were sequenced as 87-base-pair reads on the Illumina HiSeq System. In the original analysis: Across the 500 to 700 repertoires, a later analysis counted roughly 77 million unique TCR beta chains, roughly 11 million of which were shared by at least two donors. To remove PCR and sequencing errors, raw reads were error-corrected and collapsed into unique sequences using a nearest-neighbor algorithm that merged closely related sequences. To assign V, D and J gene segments, CDR3 sequences were aligned to IMGT reference sequences. For a sequence to be retained, a match of at least six nucleotides to both a V gene segment and a J gene segment was required. A rearrangement was called productive if the CDR3 had no stop codons and remained in frame with V and J, and every other rearrangement was called non-productive. Following IMGT convention, CDR3 was defined as the stretch from the second conserved V-encoded cysteine to the conserved J-encoded phenylalanine. In an earlier analysis of just under 600 of the donors, sequences lacking an unambiguous match to a single V gene segment were excluded. In an earlier analysis of 450 to 700 of the donors, V segments were called functional above 56.7% productive rearrangements and were called segregating when the between-donor standard deviation exceeded 5%. A statistical classification framework was developed to diagnose cytomegalovirus status using the catalog of TCR beta chain sequences. In a later analysis, V and J genes were assigned by comparing TCR nucleotide sequences against IMGT/GENE-DB human TR gene sequences. The TCRdist pipeline was used in a later analysis to assign CDR3 sequences and most-parsimonious VDJ recombination scenarios. In a later analysis, each TCR beta chain was defined by its CDR3 amino acid sequence together with its V-gene family, and reads without a unique V-gene family were excluded. A later analysis removed nearly 600 highly shared, low-generation-probability nucleotide sequences to deal with suspected cross-contamination and a sequencing artifact. A later analysis calculated a clonal expansion index for each public chain from normalized within-repertoire ranks of inferred template counts. A later analysis computed generation probabilities with a VDJ recombination model fitted to out-of-frame rearrangements, and checked the results against IGoR. In a later analysis, TCR-TCR, TCR-HLA and TCR-CMV co-occurrence was scored with hypergeometric tests, and a repertoire-size bias correction was applied to TCR pairs. In a later analysis, false discovery rates were estimated by permuting HLA or CMV assignments 20 times. In a later analysis, co-occurring TCRs were grouped using DBSCAN, with TCRdist sequence similarity added in when clustering inside HLA-allele-positive subsets. Co-occurrence clustering excluded repertoires with fewer than 30,000 or more than 120,000 public chains, plus five with anomalous nucleotide sharing. Imported from immuneACCESS, the table was reduced by TCRdb to in-frame sequences with V and J called. These copies leave out some clones; in studies compared against another copy, an unresolved V gene accounts for under half, and the cause of the remainder is not known. Clonal size and the V and J genes are those of that table, whereas D and trimming came from the DNA. This sample comprises around 130,000 clones, 82% of them detected only once. Over 1% of the sample goes to the ten largest clones.

V lost 4 bases and J lost 2 bases; the stretch between them is 14 bases long. From its cysteine to its phenylalanine, the CDR3 spans 15 amino acids. CDR3 DNA is the only sequence kept; it has 45 bases, read in frame from the first base. CDR1 and CDR2 were assigned from the germline V gene as MNHEY and SVGAGI. Sequences were obtained from PBMCs. This chain is built from TRBV6-5 and TRBJ1-2; no confident D gene assignment can be made. The source is a boy between 10 and 17 years old in good health and CMV-seronegative. The CDR3: CASSWSGNLNYGYTF. The nucleotide sequence reads as follows: TGTGCCAGCAGTTGGTCAGGCAACCTCAACTATGGCTACACCTTC.